One and the same sample provided the 10 T cell receptor beta chains below, sequenced in a study of regulatory T cells in long-lasting Graves disease. Time point denoted: persistent/refractory GD, antithyroid drugs over 5 years with positive TRAb. The authors made the TCR library using RNA they extracted from PBMCs. HTBI primers from iRepertoire and Arm-PCR of CDR3 regions yielded the TCR beta libraries. TCRdb re-derived calls from the multiplex PCR reads in MiXCR, one entry per CDR3 protein. The repertoire has approximately 400,000 distinct CDR3 sequences, roughly a quarter of them found once; the top ten carry about a quarter. Here the sequenced sample was peripheral blood mononuclear cells (PBMCs), taken when the disease was refractory, from a patient treated with antithyroid drugs. These receptors all stem from a female donor with Graves disease.

This clonotype has a count of ten or more. The CDR3, as DNA: TGTGCCATCAGGAGCCTAGCGGGAGGGCCCTACGAGCAGTACTTC. Translated: CAIRSLAGGPYEQYF. The genes are TRBV10-3 and TRBJ2-7; 12 bases map to TRBD2. V lost 6 bases, J lost 2 bases, and 5 bases stayed unmatched. Germline CDR1 and CDR2: ENHRY and SYGVKD. The CDR3 has 15 amino acids.

At least ten counts were recorded for this clonotype. The chain links TRBV18 to TRBJ1-2; possible D gene TRBD1, 6 bases. With 8 bases removed from V and 2 bases from J, the gap between germline ends came to 12 bases. Germline lookup yields CDR1 KGHSH and CDR2 LQKENI. The CDR3 loop spans 13 amino acids. CDR3 sequence reads: CASSPQGNYGYTF. In DNA, the CDR3 is TGTGCCAGCAGTCCTCAGGGGAACTATGGCTACACCTTC.

The V and J genes are TRBV3-1 and TRBJ2-6; TRBD1 aligns across 8 bases. CDR3 length equals 14 residues. CDR1 and CDR2 from the germline V gene are LGHDT and YNNKEL (reference sequence). The J segment lost 4 bases and the V segment lost 10 bases, leaving 6 bases of the junction unmatched. In DNA form, the CDR3 reads TGTGCCACTCGACAGGGGAGGGGGGCCAACGTCCTGACTTTC. This gives the protein CATRQGRGANVLTF.

CDR3 protein: CASSSPPTQYF. In nucleotides, the CDR3 is TGTGCCAGCAGTTCTCCCCCGACCCAGTACTTC. The chain has TRBV6-5 and TRBJ2-5; D gene unclear. This CDR3 has 11 residues. Germline CDR1 MNHEY, CDR2 SVGAGI. V was shortened by 4 bases and J by 7 bases, with 7 bases between the two germline ends.

V gene TRBV7-8 combines with J gene TRBJ1-5; maybe TRBD1 (5 bases). The CDR3 loop spans 14 amino acids. V was shortened by 4 bases and J by 5 bases, with 12 bases between the two germline ends. CDR1 SGHVS and CDR2 FQNEAQ come from the germline V gene. The CDR3 nucleotides read TGTGCCAGCAGCTCAGAAAGAGGGGATCAGCCCCAGCATTTT. Translation: CASSSERGDQPQHF.

This chain joins TRBV7-2 and TRBJ2-7; unclear D gene. CDR1 is SGHTA, CDR2 FQGNSA, per germline. CDR3 size: 17 residues. With 0 bases removed from V and 2 bases from J, the gap between germline ends came to 17 bases. The CDR3 spells CASSLALFETTAYEQYF. As DNA, the CDR3 is TGTGCCAGCAGCTTAGCGCTCTTCGAAACTACAGCCTACGAGCAGTACTTC.

The chain is built from TRBV18 and TRBJ1-4; D possibly corresponds to TRBD1 (5 bases). The V and J ends lost 6 bases and 2 bases respectively, with 10 bases between them. The CDR3 is 14 amino acids. Germline V lookup: CDR1 KGHSH, CDR2 LQKENI. The chain's CDR3 is CASSPRDTNEKLFF. The CDR3 DNA reads as TGTGCCAGCTCCCCCCGGGACACTAATGAAAAACTGTTTTTT.

A note on this clonotype: This may be a read error: a much more frequent sequence differs by one nucleotide. This chain connects TRBV29-1 to TRBJ1-2; D possibly corresponds to TRBD1 (6 bases). The CDR3 covers 12 residues. From germline, CDR1 is SQVTM and CDR2 ANQGSEA. CDR3 sequence (DNA): TGCAGCGTTGTAGGGGGGGCCTTAGGCTGCACCTTC. It is translated as CSVVGGALGCTF.

The V call is TRBV20-1, the J call TRBJ1-1, with 7 positions matching TRBD1. Germline CDR1 and CDR2: DFQATT and SNEGSKA (reference sequence). With 6 bases clipped from V and 3 bases from J, the junction kept 7 bases outside the gene matches. The CDR3 is 13 amino acids. The DNA for the CDR3 is TGCAGTGCCAGTGACAGGGATGACACTGAAGCTTTCTTT. Protein: CSASDRDDTEAFF.

Remarks on this clonotype: At one end, the junction sequence differs from germline, possibly due to a read error. This rearrangement joins TRBV10-2 to TRBJ1-6, with D possibly matching TRBD1 (5 bases). Germline V gene data show CDR1 as WSHSY and CDR2 as SAAADI. The CDR3 runs 11 residues. The CDR3 bases are TGCGCCAGCAGCCCCGGGGGTCAGACCCTCTTT. It is translated as CASSPGGQTLF.